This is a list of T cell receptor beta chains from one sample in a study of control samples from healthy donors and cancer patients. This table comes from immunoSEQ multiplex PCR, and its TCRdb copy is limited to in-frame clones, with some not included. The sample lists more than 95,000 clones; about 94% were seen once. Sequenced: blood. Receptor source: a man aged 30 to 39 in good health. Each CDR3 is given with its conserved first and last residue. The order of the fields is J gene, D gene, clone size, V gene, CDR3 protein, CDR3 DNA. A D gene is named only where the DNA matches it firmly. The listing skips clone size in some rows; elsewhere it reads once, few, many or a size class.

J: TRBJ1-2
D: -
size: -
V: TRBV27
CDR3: CASSPGGDGYTF
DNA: TGTGCCAGCAGTCCGGGTGGGGATGGCTACACCTTC

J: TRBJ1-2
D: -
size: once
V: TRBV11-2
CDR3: CASSSGGGRFNYGYTF
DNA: TGTGCCAGCAGCTCTGGAGGGGGACGGTTTAACTATGGCTACACCTTC

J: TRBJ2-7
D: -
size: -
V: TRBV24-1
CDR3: CATSDGGRKEQYF
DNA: TGTGCCACCAGTGATGGCGGTCGGAAGGAGCAGTACTTC

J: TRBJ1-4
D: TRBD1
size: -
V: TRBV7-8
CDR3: CASSEGGTGFEKLFF
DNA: TGTGCCAGCAGCGAAGGCGGGACAGGCTTTGAAAAACTGTTTTTT

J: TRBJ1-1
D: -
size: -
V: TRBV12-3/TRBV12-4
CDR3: CASSLSRAEAFF
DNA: TGTGCCAGCAGTCTGTCTCGGGCTGAAGCTTTCTTT

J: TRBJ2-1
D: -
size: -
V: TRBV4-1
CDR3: CASSQVGSSYNEQFF
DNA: TGCGCCAGCAGCCAAGTGGGGAGCTCCTACAATGAGCAGTTCTTC

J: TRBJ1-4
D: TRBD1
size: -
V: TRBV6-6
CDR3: CASSSPRGRGEKLFF
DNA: TGTGCCAGCAGTTCGCCCAGGGGGCGCGGGGAAAAACTGTTTTTT

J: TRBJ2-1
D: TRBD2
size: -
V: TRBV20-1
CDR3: CRLAGGNEQFF
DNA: TGCAGACTAGCGGGGGGCAATGAGCAGTTCTTC

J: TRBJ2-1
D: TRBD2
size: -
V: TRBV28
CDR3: CASGTLAGARNEQFF
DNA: TGTGCCAGCGGTACACTAGCGGGGGCTAGAAATGAGCAGTTCTTC

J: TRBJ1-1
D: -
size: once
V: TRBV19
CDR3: CASSMNGGNTEAFF
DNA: TGTGCCAGTAGTATGAACGGGGGGAACACTGAAGCTTTCTTT

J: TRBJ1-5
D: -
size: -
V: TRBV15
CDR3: CATSRVRGNQPQHF
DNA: TGTGCCACCAGCAGAGTACGTGGGAATCAGCCCCAGCATTTT

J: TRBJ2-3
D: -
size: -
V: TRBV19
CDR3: CASRREAGGRNTQYF
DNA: TGTGCCTCCAGGAGGGAGGCAGGGGGACGAAATACGCAGTATTTT

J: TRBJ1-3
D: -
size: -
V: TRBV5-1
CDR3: CASSLVGALGNTIYF
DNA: TGCGCCAGCAGCTTGGTCGGGGCCCTCGGGAACACCATATATTTT

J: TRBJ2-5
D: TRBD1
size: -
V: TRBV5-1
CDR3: CASSPPGQGEETQYF
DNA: TGCGCCAGCAGCCCCCCGGGACAGGGAGAAGAGACCCAGTACTTC

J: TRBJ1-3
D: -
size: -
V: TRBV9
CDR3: CASSADRLRSGNTIYF
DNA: TGTGCCAGCAGCGCCGACAGGTTACGCTCTGGAAACACCATATATTTT

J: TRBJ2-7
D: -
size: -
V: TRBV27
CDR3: CASSPAGTLSYEQYF
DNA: TGTGCCAGCAGTCCCGCCGGGACACTCTCCTACGAGCAGTACTTC

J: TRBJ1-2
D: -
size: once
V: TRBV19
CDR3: CASSPLPQGSSNYGYTF
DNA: TGTGCCAGTAGCCCCCTCCCGCAGGGATCTTCTAACTATGGCTACACCTTC

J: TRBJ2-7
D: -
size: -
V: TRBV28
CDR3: CASSFLAYEQYF
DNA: TGTGCCAGCAGTTTCTTAGCCTACGAGCAGTACTTC

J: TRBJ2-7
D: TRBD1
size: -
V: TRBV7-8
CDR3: CASSSGTAFYEQYF
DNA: TGTGCCAGCAGCTCCGGGACAGCATTCTACGAGCAGTACTTC

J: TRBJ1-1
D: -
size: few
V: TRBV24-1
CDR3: CATSAGPGGTPNTEAFF
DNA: TGTGCCACCAGTGCGGGGCCCGGGGGTACTCCGAACACTGAAGCTTTCTTT

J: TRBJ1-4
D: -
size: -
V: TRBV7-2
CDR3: CASSSSLGEKLFF
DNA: TGTGCCAGCAGCTCATCATTGGGTGAAAAACTGTTTTTT

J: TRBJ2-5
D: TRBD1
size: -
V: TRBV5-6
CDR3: CASSPRQGSGETQYF
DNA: TGTGCCAGCAGCCCCAGACAGGGATCGGGCGAGACCCAGTACTTC

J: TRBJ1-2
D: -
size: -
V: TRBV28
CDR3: CASSFPTYGYTF
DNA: TGTGCCAGCAGTTTCCCCACCTATGGCTACACCTTC

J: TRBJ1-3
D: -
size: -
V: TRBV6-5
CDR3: CASWRKAPSGNTIYF
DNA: TGTGCCAGCTGGAGGAAGGCCCCCTCTGGAAACACCATATATTTT

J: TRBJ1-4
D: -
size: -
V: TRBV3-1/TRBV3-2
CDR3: CACRGPSEKLFF
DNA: TGTGCCTGTCGGGGGCCGTCTGAAAAACTGTTTTTT

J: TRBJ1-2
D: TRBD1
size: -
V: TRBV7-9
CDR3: CASSPGDRVYGYTF
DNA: TGTGCCAGCAGCCCTGGGGACAGGGTCTATGGCTACACCTTC

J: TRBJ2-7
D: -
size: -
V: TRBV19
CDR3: CASSIDGGYEQYF
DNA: TGTGCCAGTAGTATAGATGGGGGATACGAGCAGTACTTC

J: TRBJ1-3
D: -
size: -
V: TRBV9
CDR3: CASSRTDANTIYF
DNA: TGTGCCAGCAGCCGAACGGACGCTAACACCATATATTTT

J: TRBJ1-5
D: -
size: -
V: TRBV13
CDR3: CASSRRQGNQPQHF
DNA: TGTGCCAGCAGCAGAAGACAGGGCAATCAGCCCCAGCATTTT

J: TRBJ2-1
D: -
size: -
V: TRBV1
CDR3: CTSSQAGGGNEQFF
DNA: TGCACCAGCAGCCAGGCGGGGGGGGGTAATGAGCAGTTCTTC